This TCR beta chain was recovered during a study of blood T cells in healthy people across ages. A J-beta primer mix and a sample-barcoded 5' primer were used in a second PCR of about 7 to 12 cycles. TCRdb called the 5' RACE reads again in MiXCR, with one record for every CDR3 protein. Here the sample spans 750,000 to 850,000 distinct CDR3 sequences, 25% being singletons. Germline V CDR1 and CDR2: MDHEN, SYDVKM. The CDR3 length is 15 residues. These data also featured in a second study, about T cells of mothers and their children.

The sequence derives from a boy aged 5 to 17 in good health. Source material: blood. This rearrangement joins TRBV28 to TRBJ2-7, with D possibly being TRBD2 (5 bases). The closer fit of TRBJ2-1 to the DNA end suggests the J call may be wrong. CDR3 loop: CASSLPGSGYNEQFF. The CDR3 coding sequence is TGTGCCAGCAGTTTACCGGGGTCCGGATACAATGAGCAGTTCTTC.